A selection of T cell receptor beta chains follows, all from one sample in a study of cytomegalovirus exposure and HLA in healthy donors. Clones were sequenced by immunoSEQ multiplex PCR, and TCRdb holds only the in-frame ones, with some missing. The repertoire has roughly 130,000 clones, around three quarters of them found once; the top ten carry 5% to 5.5%. Sequencing input: PBMCs. The receptors stem from a man aged 25-45 years in good health and CMV-seronegative. CDR3s include the opening cysteine and the closing phenylalanine or tryptophan. The D gene is left open where the match is weak. The size of a clone is reported for some rows only, either as once, few or many, or as a class for expanded clones.

size	V	D	J	CDR3	DNA
NA	TRBV2	TRBD1	TRBJ1-2	CASNRDRTYGYTF	TGTGCCAGCAATAGGGACAGGACCTATGGCTACACCTTC
NA	TRBV9	NA	TRBJ2-1	CASSELAASYNEQFF	TGTGCCAGCAGCGAACTAGCAGCCTCCTACAATGAGCAGTTCTTC
NA	TRBV19	NA	TRBJ2-5	CASSSSGETQYF	TGTGCCAGTAGTTCGTCAGGGGAGACCCAGTACTTC
NA	TRBV28	NA	TRBJ1-1	CASSFSGPRTEAFF	TGTGCCAGCAGTTTCTCGGGTCCAAGGACTGAAGCTTTCTTT
NA	TRBV7-2	NA	TRBJ2-7	CASSLRAGYEQYF	TGTGCCAGCAGCTTAAGAGCCGGCTACGAGCAGTACTTC
NA	TRBV6-5	TRBD1	TRBJ1-1	CASTRGLAGDTEAFF	TGTGCCAGCACCAGGGGGCTCGCCGGGGACACTGAAGCTTTCTTT
NA	TRBV5-1	TRBD1	TRBJ2-1	CASSPTGGDRVYNEQFF	TGCGCCAGCAGCCCGACCGGAGGGGACAGGGTCTACAATGAGCAGTTCTTC
few	TRBV10-1	TRBD1	TRBJ1-1	CASSETTGFGNTEAFF	TGCGCCAGCAGTGAGACGACAGGGTTTGGGAACACTGAAGCTTTCTTT
NA	TRBV6-1	NA	TRBJ1-1	CASRSGQMNTEAFF	TGTGCCAGCAGAAGCGGACAGATGAACACTGAAGCTTTCTTT
NA	TRBV27	TRBD2	TRBJ2-1	CASSLLTFGTSRNEQFF	TGTGCCAGCAGTCTACTAACCTTCGGGACTAGCCGCAATGAGCAGTTCTTC
NA	TRBV20-1	NA	TRBJ1-2	CSASLDGYTF	TGCAGTGCTAGCCTTGATGGCTACACCTTC
few	TRBV4-3	NA	TRBJ2-1	CASSPGDEQFF	TGCGCCAGCAGCCCAGGCGATGAGCAGTTCTTC
NA	TRBV7-6	TRBD1	TRBJ2-7	CASSPRTGDIYEQYF	TGTGCCAGCAGCCCGAGGACAGGCGATATCTACGAGCAGTACTTC
few	TRBV29-1	TRBD2	TRBJ2-3	CSVRGRVTDTQYF	TGCAGCGTGCGCGGGAGGGTAACAGATACGCAGTATTTT
NA	TRBV5-6	NA	TRBJ2-5	CASSIPGTPSGRETQYF	TGTGCCAGCAGCATACCCGGGACACCGAGTGGTCGAGAGACCCAGTACTTC
NA	TRBV15	NA	TRBJ1-5	CATSRQLLNQPQHF	TGTGCCACCTCTCGACAGCTTCTTAATCAGCCCCAGCATTTT
NA	TRBV11-2	NA	TRBJ1-1	CASSPGHGGPRTEAFF	TGTGCCAGCAGCCCCGGGCACGGGGGGCCTAGAACTGAAGCTTTCTTT
once	TRBV10-3	NA	TRBJ2-7	CAISGTLYEQYF	TGTGCCATCAGCGGGACTCTATACGAGCAGTACTTC
NA	TRBV2	NA	TRBJ2-3	CASVWSVGTDTQYF	TGTGCCAGCGTGTGGAGTGTTGGGACAGATACGCAGTATTTT
NA	TRBV5-1	NA	TRBJ1-1	CASSPDGAMNTEAFF	TGCGCCAGCAGCCCGGATGGGGCGATGAACACTGAAGCTTTCTTT
NA	TRBV13	TRBD2	TRBJ2-7	CASSLGGGTSRYEQYF	TGTGCCAGCAGCTTAGGCGGCGGGACTAGCCGCTACGAGCAGTACTTC
NA	TRBV28	NA	TRBJ1-5	CASSLSPRAGNQPQHF	TGTGCCAGCAGCCTTTCCCCCAGGGCCGGCAATCAGCCCCAGCATTTT
NA	TRBV7-2	NA	TRBJ1-2	CASSLTRVNYGYTF	TGTGCCAGCAGCTTAACCCGGGTTAACTATGGCTACACCTTC
few	TRBV10-3	NA	TRBJ1-2	CAISEISGSYGYTF	TGTGCCATCAGTGAAATTTCAGGGTCCTATGGCTACACCTTC
NA	TRBV19	NA	TRBJ1-2	CASSSNDRIYGYTF	TGTGCCAGTAGTAGTAATGACAGGATCTATGGCTACACCTTC
NA	TRBV27	TRBD1	TRBJ1-1	CASSLRQGGRGTEAFF	TGTGCCAGCAGTTTAAGACAGGGGGGCAGAGGGACTGAAGCTTTCTTT
NA	TRBV6-1	TRBD1	TRBJ1-2	CASRAGQVYGYTF	TGTGCCAGCAGAGCCGGACAGGTTTATGGCTACACCTTC
NA	TRBV11-2	NA	TRBJ2-1	CASSNLRQLSYNEQFF	TGTGCCAGCAGCAATCTCAGACAGTTATCCTACAATGAGCAGTTCTTC
NA	TRBV18	TRBD1	TRBJ1-4	CASSPTTGGNEKLFF	TGTGCCAGCTCACCAACGACAGGGGGCAATGAAAAACTGTTTTTT
NA	TRBV12-5	TRBD1	TRBJ2-7	CASGSNRDRGYYEQYF	TGTGCTAGTGGTTCCAACCGGGACAGGGGATACTACGAGCAGTACTTC
NA	TRBV11-2	TRBD2	TRBJ2-5	CASSAEGRGSGTQYF	TGTGCCAGCAGCGCAGAAGGGAGGGGTTCGGGGACCCAGTACTTC
few	TRBV5-1	NA	TRBJ1-4	CASSSQGTNEKLFF	TGCGCCAGCAGCTCCCAGGGGACTAATGAAAAACTGTTTTTT
NA	TRBV6-1	TRBD1	TRBJ1-1	CASSDAGTGGWNTEAFF	TGTGCCAGCAGTGACGCCGGGACAGGGGGCTGGAACACTGAAGCTTTCTTT
NA	TRBV19	NA	TRBJ1-4	CAASARGEKLFF	TGTGCCGCCTCGGCAAGAGGGGAAAAACTGTTTTTT
NA	TRBV9	TRBD1	TRBJ2-7	CASTVGTGSYEQYF	TGTGCCAGCACCGTTGGGACAGGCTCCTACGAGCAGTACTTC
NA	TRBV5-6	TRBD1	TRBJ1-2	CASSLPDRDGYTF	TGTGCCAGCAGCTTACCGGACAGGGATGGCTACACCTTC
NA	TRBV7-2	TRBD2	TRBJ2-1	CASSLEAGANNEQFF	TGTGCCAGCAGCTTAGAAGCGGGAGCTAACAATGAGCAGTTCTTC
NA	TRBV4-1	TRBD1	TRBJ2-5	CASSLIVGTGGRETQYF	TGCGCCAGCAGCCTCATAGTGGGGACAGGGGGTCGAGAGACCCAGTACTTC
few	TRBV18	NA	TRBJ2-7	CASSPSIRGTSYEQYF	TGTGCCAGCTCACCCTCCATAAGGGGGACCTCCTACGAGCAGTACTTC
once	TRBV5-1	TRBD1	TRBJ1-2	CASSWGTGSYGYTF	TGCGCCAGCAGCTGGGGGACAGGGAGCTATGGCTACACCTTC
NA	TRBV11-2	TRBD1	TRBJ1-5	CASSTGQANQPQHF	TGTGCCAGCAGCACAGGACAGGCTAATCAGCCCCAGCATTTT
NA	TRBV5-6	NA	TRBJ1-5	CASSLGGGGHQPQHF	TGTGCCAGCAGCTTGGGGGGCGGGGGGCATCAGCCCCAGCATTTT
NA	TRBV4-1	NA	TRBJ2-7	CASSQGVGMGIGGAGEQYF	TGCGCCAGCAGCCAAGGTGTAGGGATGGGGATCGGAGGGGCGGGGGAGCAGTACTTC
NA	TRBV9	NA	TRBJ2-1	CASSVEPGNRGNEQFF	TGTGCCAGCAGCGTAGAACCAGGGAACCGTGGGAATGAGCAGTTCTTC
few	TRBV4-3	TRBD1	TRBJ1-5	CASSQGTGLQPQHF	TGCGCCAGCAGCCAAGGGACAGGGTTGCAGCCCCAGCATTTT
NA	TRBV13	TRBD2	TRBJ2-5	CASSPRWTSEQETQYF	TGTGCCAGCAGCCCACGGTGGACTAGCGAGCAAGAGACCCAGTACTTC
NA	TRBV6-5	TRBD1	TRBJ2-7	CASSRRQGLEQYF	TGTGCCAGCAGCCGTCGACAGGGGCTCGAGCAGTACTTC
NA	TRBV25-1	TRBD1	TRBJ1-5	CASSDRGLYQPQHF	TGTGCCAGCAGTGACAGGGGGCTCTATCAGCCCCAGCATTTT
once	TRBV7-3	NA	TRBJ1-1	CASSSDRNTEAFF	TGTGCCAGCAGCTCGGACAGAAACACTGAAGCTTTCTTT
NA	TRBV29-1	TRBD2	TRBJ2-3	CSAVGLAGESTDTQYF	TGCAGCGCCGTGGGTCTAGCGGGAGAGAGCACAGATACGCAGTATTTT
NA	TRBV28	NA	TRBJ2-7	CASRIGYEQYF	TGTGCCAGCAGAATCGGCTACGAGCAGTACTTC
NA	TRBV5-1	NA	TRBJ2-3	CASSLGDSSTDTQYF	TGCGCCAGCAGCTTGGGGGACTCTAGCACAGATACGCAGTATTTT
NA	TRBV5-1	NA	TRBJ1-2	CASSLSQATYGYTF	TGCGCCAGCAGCTTGTCCCAGGCTACCTATGGCTACACCTTC